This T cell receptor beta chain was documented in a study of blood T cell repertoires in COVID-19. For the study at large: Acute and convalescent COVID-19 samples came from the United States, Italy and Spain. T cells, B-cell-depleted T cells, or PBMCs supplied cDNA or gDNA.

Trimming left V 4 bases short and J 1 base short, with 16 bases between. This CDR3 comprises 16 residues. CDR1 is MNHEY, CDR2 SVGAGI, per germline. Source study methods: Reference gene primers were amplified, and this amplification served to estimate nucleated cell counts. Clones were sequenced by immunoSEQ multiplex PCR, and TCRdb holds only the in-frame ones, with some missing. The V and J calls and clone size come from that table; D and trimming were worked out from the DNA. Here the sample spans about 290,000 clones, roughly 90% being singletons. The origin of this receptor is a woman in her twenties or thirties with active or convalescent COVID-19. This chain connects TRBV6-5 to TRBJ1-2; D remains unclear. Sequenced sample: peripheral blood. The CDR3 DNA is TGTGCCAGCAGTTGGAGTCTAAAGACCAGTAACTATGGCTACACCTTC. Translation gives CASSWSLKTSNYGYTF.